This TCR beta chain stems from a study of cytomegalovirus exposure and HLA in healthy donors. It was with 60 Vbeta and 13 Jbeta primers that the PCR ran. Data came from immunoSEQ multiplex PCR; TCRdb stores just in-frame clones and leaves some out. The repertoire holds approximately 180,000 clones, with approximately 80% as singletons. Study results and limitations: Most CMV-associated TCR beta chains appeared HLA-restricted in a later analysis.

A word on this clone: The antigen is not known.

The sequenced sample was PBMCs. The source of this sequence is a woman aged 35 to 49 in good health and CMV-seronegative.

This CDR3 is CASSASERESRDTQYF. Here the CDR3 DNA reads TGTGCCAGCAGCGCCTCAGAGCGGGAGTCGAGAGATACGCAGTATTTT. The chain employs TRBV9 and TRBJ2-3; 8 nucleotides agree with TRBD2. CDR3 length: 16 residues. CDR1 is SGDLS, CDR2 YYNGEE, per germline. Trimming at V came to 3 bases and at J to 5 bases, leaving 11 bases not matched to a gene.